The rows below give T cell receptor beta chains drawn from one sample of a study of human T cells and chemical hapten exposure. One entry per CDR3 protein, called by TCRdb with MiXCR from the RACE reads. The table shows about 350,000 distinct CDR3 sequences, with approximately 5.8% occurring only once. The sequencing used whole blood, collected in connection with sensitization to the hapten diphenylcyclopropenone (DPC). These receptors all come from a woman between 18 and 30 years old with alopecia areata. Some clones in this sample may be carry-over from other donors' samples. Each CDR3 is given with its conserved first and last residue. The order of the fields is J gene, V gene, CDR3 length, D gene, CDR3 protein. The D gene is left open where the match is weak.

TRBJ2-7 TRBV25-1 14 - CASSDRALSYEQYF
TRBJ2-4 TRBV2 15 TRBD1 CASTDREIAKNIQYF
TRBJ2-4 TRBV6-1 16 - CASNSAGAVAKNIQYF
TRBJ2-3 TRBV14 16 TRBD2 CASSQDRLAVTDTQYF
TRBJ1-1 TRBV2 12 - CASSELSTGAFF
TRBJ1-1 TRBV7-9 15 TRBD1 CASSRWTGRDTEAFF
TRBJ2-1 TRBV29-1 11 - CSVEWYNEQFF
TRBJ2-1 TRBV27 18 TRBD2 CASSFLRVAGGPINEQFF
TRBJ2-2 TRBV13 16 - CASSFGQVANTGELFF
TRBJ2-5 TRBV7-3 15 TRBD2 CASSLTSGFGETQYF
TRBJ2-6 TRBV12-3/TRBV12-4 14 - CASRGLTGANVLTF
TRBJ1-2 TRBV4-2 17 - CASSQDPRPGEAYGYTF
TRBJ2-3 TRBV7-6 16 TRBD2 CASSLGAGGNTDTQYF
TRBJ1-2 TRBV20-1 15 TRBD1 CSAEFRDSNPYGYTF
TRBJ1-5 TRBV28 13 - CASSPSAVQPQHF
TRBJ1-2 TRBV29-1 15 - CSVSMRRTIHYGYTF
TRBJ2-1 TRBV12-3/TRBV12-4 11 - CASKTYNEQFF
TRBJ1-4 TRBV4-3 14 - CASSLDRPYEKLFF
TRBJ1-4 TRBV2 14 - CASYVGTENEKLFF
TRBJ1-6 TRBV4-3 17 - CASSQDRRASYNSPLHF
TRBJ1-2 TRBV3-1 12 - CASSQVKGDTTF
TRBJ1-4 TRBV7-9 15 - CASSSDRTTNEKLFF
TRBJ2-2 TRBV10-3 13 - CAISVSSAGELFF
TRBJ1-6 TRBV7-9 15 - CASSLAPGRSSPLHF
TRBJ1-5 TRBV12-5 15 - CASGLQSRGNQPQHF
TRBJ2-2 TRBV7-8 15 - CASIQGRGQTGELFF
TRBJ2-5 TRBV7-3 14 TRBD1 CASSRTGGSETQYF
TRBJ1-4 TRBV9 17 - CASSVAGRSATNEKLFF
TRBJ2-7 TRBV10-3 13 - CAISLTDSYEQYF
TRBJ1-4 TRBV2 12 - CASRGLYEKLFF
TRBJ1-2 TRBV7-9 14 - CASSPEPPLVDYTF
TRBJ2-1 TRBV6-1 14 TRBD2 CASSSLAGVYEQFF
TRBJ1-1 TRBV11-2 17 TRBD1 CASSLDGQPGQGESAFF
TRBJ2-4 TRBV4-1 13 - CASSQEALNIQYF
TRBJ2-3 TRBV6-6 15 - CASSSLDRSFNTQYF
TRBJ1-1 TRBV5-6 13 - CASSLGESTEAFF
TRBJ1-3 TRBV6-5 17 TRBD1 CASRPGQGLRSGNTIYF
TRBJ2-3 TRBV3-1 13 - CASSLSRGDTQYF
TRBJ1-5 TRBV27 13 TRBD1 CASQGAGNQPQHF
TRBJ2-3 TRBV13 16 - CASSLGGRSYTDTQYF
TRBJ1-4 TRBV10-3 18 TRBD1 CAISESAPGQGWAEKLFF
TRBJ1-5 TRBV4-1 15 - CASSREVRGNQPQHF
TRBJ1-4 TRBV4-1 15 - CASSHGWIGGEKLFF
TRBJ2-5 TRBV28 17 TRBD1 CASSLRDRGPYQETQYF
TRBJ2-6 TRBV7-7 14 - CASSQYSPGPPLTF
TRBJ1-2 TRBV19 12 - CASTSRNYGYTF